Each of the 2 T cell receptor beta chains below was sequenced from the same sample in a study of blood T cell repertoires in COVID-19 (dated by TCRdb to the early 2020s). Library preparation was by the immunoSEQ multiplex PCR assay. Entries here come from immuneACCESS through TCRdb and include only in-frame sequences with V and J called. Some clones fail to appear in such tables; in the studies checked, an unresolved V gene covers under half of the shortfall, and the cause of the remainder is unknown. The sample table records 95,000 to 150,000 clones; approximately 83% of these occur just once. The ten largest clones add up to under 8% of the sample. The specimen sequenced was peripheral blood. Every receptor here comes from a man older than 75 with active or convalescent COVID-19.

V and J are TRBV6-5 and TRBJ1-1; the D gene is possibly TRBD1 (5 bases). Between the trimmed V and J ends, which lost 2 bases and 9 bases, there was a span of 13 bases. The CDR3 sequence is 13 residues long. CDR1 is MNHEY, CDR2 SVGAGI, per germline. CDR3 residues: CASSYGRVSQAFF. The CDR3 coding sequence is TGTGCCAGCAGTTACGGCAGGGTATCCCAAGCTTTCTTT.

The chain is built from TRBV5-1 and TRBJ2-1; 8 bases align to TRBD2. Per the germline V gene, CDR1 is SGHRS and CDR2 is YFSETQ. V shed 2 bases, J shed 1 base, and the junction held 5 bases outside the gene matches. The CDR3 consists of 16 residues. The CDR3 bases are TGCGCCAGCAGCTTACTTCAGCGGGAGTCCTACAATGAGCAGTTCTTC. Protein sequence: CASSLLQRESYNEQFF.